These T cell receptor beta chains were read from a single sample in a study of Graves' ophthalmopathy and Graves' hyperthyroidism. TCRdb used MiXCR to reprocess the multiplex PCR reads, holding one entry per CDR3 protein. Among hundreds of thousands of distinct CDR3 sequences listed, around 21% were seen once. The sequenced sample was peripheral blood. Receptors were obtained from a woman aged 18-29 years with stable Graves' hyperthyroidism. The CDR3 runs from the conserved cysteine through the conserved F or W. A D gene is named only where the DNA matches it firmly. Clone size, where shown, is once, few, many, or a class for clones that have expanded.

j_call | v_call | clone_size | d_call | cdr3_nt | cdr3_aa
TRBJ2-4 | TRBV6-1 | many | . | TGTGCCAGCAGTGTCACGCGTCTAGCCAAAAACATTCAGTACTTC | CASSVTRLAKNIQYF
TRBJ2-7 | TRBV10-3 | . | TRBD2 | TGTGCCATCAGCCGGACTAGCGGGAGCGGAGCTTATGAGCAGTACTTC | CAISRTSGSGAYEQYF
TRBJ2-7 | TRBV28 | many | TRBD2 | TGTGCCAGCAGACCAAAGGGACTAGCGATACCTTACGAGCAGTACTTC | CASRPKGLAIPYEQYF
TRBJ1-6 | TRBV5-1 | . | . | TGCGCCAGCAGCTTAAGAGACAGAATTAATTCACCCCTCCACTTT | CASSLRDRINSPLHF
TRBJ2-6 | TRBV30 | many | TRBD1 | TGTGCCTCGACCGGGACAGGGGGACCTGGGGCCAACGTCCTGACTTTC | CASTGTGGPGANVLTF
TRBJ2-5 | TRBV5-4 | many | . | TGTGCCAGCAGCTTGAGCAGGGGTATGGAGACCCAGTACTTC | CASSLSRGMETQYF
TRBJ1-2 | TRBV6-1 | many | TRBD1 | TGTGCCAGCAGTAGGACAGGGGAGTACGGCTACACCTTC | CASSRTGEYGYTF
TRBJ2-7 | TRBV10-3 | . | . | TGTGCCATCAGTGATACCCGAACCTACGAGCAGTACTTC | CAISDTRTYEQYF
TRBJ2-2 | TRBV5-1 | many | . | TGCGCCAGCAGCTTGCGACAGGGAGGCGGGGAGCTGTTTTTT | CASSLRQGGGELFF
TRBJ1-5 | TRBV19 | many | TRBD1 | TGTGCCAGTACCTCCACAGGGACAGTTTACAGCAATCAGCCCCAGCATTTT | CASTSTGTVYSNQPQHF
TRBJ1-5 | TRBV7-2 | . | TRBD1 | TGTGCCAGCAGTTCCAACAGGGGGCAAGATCAGCCCCAGCATTTT | CASSSNRGQDQPQHF
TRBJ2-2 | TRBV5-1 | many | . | TGCGCCAGCAGGTTGACAGGACCAACGGCCGGGGAGCTGTTTTTT | CASRLTGPTAGELFF
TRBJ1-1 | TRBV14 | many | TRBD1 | TGTGCCAGCAGCGCAAACAGGGGAGGAACTGAAGCTTTCTTT | CASSANRGGTEAFF
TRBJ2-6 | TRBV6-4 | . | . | TGTGCCAGCAGACGGGGTGGTGGGGCCAACGTCCTGACTTTC | CASRRGGGANVLTF
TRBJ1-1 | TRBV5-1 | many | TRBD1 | TGCGCCAGCAGCTTGCAGGGGGCGCAGGGCACTGAAGCTTTCTTT | CASSLQGAQGTEAFF
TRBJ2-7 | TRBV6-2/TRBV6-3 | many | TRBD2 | TGTGCCAGCAGTCCCTCCCTTCCCGGGAGGTACTCCTACGAGCAGTACTTC | CASSPSLPGRYSYEQYF
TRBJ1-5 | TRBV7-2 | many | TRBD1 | TGTGCCAGCAGCAGAGGACAGGGCTATCAGCCCCAGCATTTT | CASSRGQGYQPQHF
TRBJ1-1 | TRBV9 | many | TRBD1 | TGTGCCAGCAGCGGCGGACAGGGGCGCGCTTTGGACACTGAAGCTTTCTTT | CASSGGQGRALDTEAFF
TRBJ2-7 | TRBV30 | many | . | TGTGCCTGGAGTGTGACTGGGAGTTTAGGTGACGAGCAGTACTTC | CAWSVTGSLGDEQYF
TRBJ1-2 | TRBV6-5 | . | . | TGTGCCAGCAGTTATCTGCAGGGAGGCAACTATGGCTACACCTTC | CASSYLQGGNYGYTF
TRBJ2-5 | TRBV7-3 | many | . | TGTGCCAGCAGCTCTAACCTAGGGGAGACCCAGTACTTC | CASSSNLGETQYF
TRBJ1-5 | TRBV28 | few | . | TGTGCCAGCAGAAGCCGGGACCGAGATTATCAACCCCAGCATTTT | CASRSRDRDYQPQHF
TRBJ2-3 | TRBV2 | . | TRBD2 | TGTGCCAGCAGCCCCGGGACTAGCGGGAGAATAAGCACAGATACGCAGTATTTT | CASSPGTSGRISTDTQYF
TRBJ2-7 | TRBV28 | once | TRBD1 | TGTGCCAGCAGACCGGGACAGGCAAACGAGCAGTACTTC | CASRPGQANEQYF
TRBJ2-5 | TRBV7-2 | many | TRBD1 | TGTGCCAGCAGTCCGGACAGGGGTTGGGTAGAGACCCAGTACTTC | CASSPDRGWVETQYF
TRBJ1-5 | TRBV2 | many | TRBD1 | TGTGCCAGCAGGGGACAGGGGATGAATCAGCCCCAGCATTTT | CASRGQGMNQPQHF
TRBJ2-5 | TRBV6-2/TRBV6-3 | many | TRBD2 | TGTGCCAGCAGTTACGCGGGAGGGCCAGCGGAGACCCAGTACTTC | CASSYAGGPAETQYF
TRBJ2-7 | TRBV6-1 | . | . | TGTGCCAGCAGTACCCTCCGGGGGGCAATTATCTACGAGCAGTACTTC | CASSTLRGAIIYEQYF
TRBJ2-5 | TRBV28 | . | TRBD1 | TGTGCCAGCAGTTCGGGACAGAGAGAGACCCAGTACTTC | CASSSGQRETQYF
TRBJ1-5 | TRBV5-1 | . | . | TGCGCCAGCAGCCCAACAGGGTCGGGCAATCAGCCCCAGCATTTT | CASSPTGSGNQPQHF
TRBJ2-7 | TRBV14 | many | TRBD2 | TGTGCCAGCAGCCAAGTGGCGGGAGGGAGGTACGAGCAGTACTTC | CASSQVAGGRYEQYF
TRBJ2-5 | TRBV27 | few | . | TGTGCCAGCAGTTTAGGGCAGTACGGGACCCAGTACTTC | CASSLGQYGTQYF
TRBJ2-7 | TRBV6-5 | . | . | TGTGCCAGCAGTTTGGGGGGAAGAGACGACTACTACGAGCAGTACTTC | CASSLGGRDDYYEQYF
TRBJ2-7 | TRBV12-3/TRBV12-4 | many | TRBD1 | TGTGCCAGCAGACCCAAGACAGGGACCCCCTACGAGCAGTACTTC | CASRPKTGTPYEQYF
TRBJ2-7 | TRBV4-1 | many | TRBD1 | TGCGCCAGCAGCCAAGAAGATCCGACAGGGGGATTCTACGAGCAGTACTTC | CASSQEDPTGGFYEQYF
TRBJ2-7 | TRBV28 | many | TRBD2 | TGTGCCAGCAGGGATCTAGCGGGACCTAACTACGAGCAGTACTTC | CASRDLAGPNYEQYF
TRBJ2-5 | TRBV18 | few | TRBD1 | TGTGCCAGCTCACTCACGAGGACAGGGATACAAGAGACCCAGTACTTC | CASSLTRTGIQETQYF
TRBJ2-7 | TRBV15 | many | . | TGTGCCACCAGCAGAGAGCAGTGGGGCGAGCAGTACTTC | CATSREQWGEQYF
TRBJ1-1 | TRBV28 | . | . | TGTGCCAGCAGTCCCCGGACAGACCCCCCCTCGGTCACTGAAGCTTTCTTT | CASSPRTDPPSVTEAFF
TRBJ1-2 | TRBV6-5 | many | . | TGTGCCAGTGGGGACGGGGAACTGGGCTACACCTTC | CASGDGELGYTF
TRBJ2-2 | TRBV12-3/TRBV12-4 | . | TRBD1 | TGTGCCAGCAGCACCACAGGGGGTTCTAACACCGGGGAGCTGTTTTTT | CASSTTGGSNTGELFF
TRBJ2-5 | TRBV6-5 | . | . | TGTGCCAGCAGTTACGGACAGTCTACTAAAGAGACCCAGTACTTC | CASSYGQSTKETQYF
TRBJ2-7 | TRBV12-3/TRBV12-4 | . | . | TGTGCCAGCAGTGAGCGTCAGAACTACGAGCAGTACTTC | CASSERQNYEQYF
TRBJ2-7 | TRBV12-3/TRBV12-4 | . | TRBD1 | TGTGCCAGCAGTGTTAAAGGGGGCGACGAGCAGTACTTC | CASSVKGGDEQYF
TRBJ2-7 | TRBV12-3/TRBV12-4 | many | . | TGTGCCAGCAGCTTCCGAGAGCGCCCCTACGAGCAGTACTTC | CASSFRERPYEQYF
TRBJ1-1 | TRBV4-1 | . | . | TGCGCCAGCGGCCACCGGGGGCAGAACACTGAAGCTTTCTTT | CASGHRGQNTEAFF
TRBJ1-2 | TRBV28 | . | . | TGTGCCAGCAGCTCTCGGGGGGGGGCGAGCTATGGCTACACCTTC | CASSSRGGASYGYTF